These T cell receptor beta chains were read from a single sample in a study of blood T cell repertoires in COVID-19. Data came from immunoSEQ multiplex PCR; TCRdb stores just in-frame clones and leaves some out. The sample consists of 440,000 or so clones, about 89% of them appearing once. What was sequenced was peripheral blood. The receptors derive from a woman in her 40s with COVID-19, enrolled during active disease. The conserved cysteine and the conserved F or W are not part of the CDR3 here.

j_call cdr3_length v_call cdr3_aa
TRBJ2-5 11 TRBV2 ASRRGQRETQY
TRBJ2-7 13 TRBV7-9 ASSLVERAAYEQY
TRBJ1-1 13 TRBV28 ASSSPGQGASEAF
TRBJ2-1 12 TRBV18 ASSLAGGYNEQF
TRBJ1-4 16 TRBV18 ASSPLFLATATNEKLF
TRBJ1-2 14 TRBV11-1 ASSFPVAGADYGYT
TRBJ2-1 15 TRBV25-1 ASSSVATGPSYNEQF
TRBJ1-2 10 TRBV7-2 ASSTQGRGYT
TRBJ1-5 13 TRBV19 ASSIEEGANQPQH
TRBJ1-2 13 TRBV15 ATSKGQGADYGYT
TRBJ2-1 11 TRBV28 ASRTDRGNEQF
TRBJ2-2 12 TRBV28 ASSDRGRAGELF
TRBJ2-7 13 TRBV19 ASSTPRQPSYEQY
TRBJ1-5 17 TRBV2 ASSIPGTGAPWSHKPQH
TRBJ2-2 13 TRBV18 ASSPSTGATGELF
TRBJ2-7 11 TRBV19 ASRAQGSYEQY
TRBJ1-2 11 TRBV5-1 ASSLAGTGGYT
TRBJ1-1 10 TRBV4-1 ASSLLGGEAF
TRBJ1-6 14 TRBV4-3 ASSQDYRDRNSPLH
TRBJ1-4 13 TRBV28 ASSGQTASGEKLF
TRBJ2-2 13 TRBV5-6 ASSQDSTNTGELF
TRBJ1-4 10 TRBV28 ASTSGVEKLF
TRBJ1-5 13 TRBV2 ASSVRDRDGQPQH
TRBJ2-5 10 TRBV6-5 ASSWTPGQGH
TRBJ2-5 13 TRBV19 ASSMEGARIETQY